The clone carrying this TCR beta chain was counted ten times or more. Its specificity is unknown. From around 440 ng of RNA, a library with molecular barcoded alpha/delta and beta/gamma adaptors was made. Each CDR3 protein gets one entry after TCRdb re-called the reads with MiXCR. Of more than 100,000 distinct CDR3 sequences listed, under 15% are singletons. This CDR3 has 16 amino acids. Germline CDR1 reads MNHEY; CDR2 reads SVGAGI. V gave up 0 bases and J gave up 5 bases; unmatched junction bases: 7. The data originate from a study of read filtering for tumor transcriptome and immune sequencing. Points from the study as a whole: Compared with RNA-seq, IR-seq gave much higher clonotype depth and reliability. In IR-seq, single-read clonotypes were roughly 80% of clonotypes but about 3.5% of reads. Correlation between methods rose after single-read clonotypes were removed.

V is TRBV6-5 and J is TRBJ2-1; 7 bases match TRBD2. The receptor was derived from a donor aged 40 or older with multiple myeloma. The specimen sequenced was a population of CD138-negative cells sorted from bone marrow. In nucleotides, the CDR3 is TGTGCCAGCAGTTACTCGAGGGCTAGCGGAGACAATGAGCAGTTCTTC. This gives the protein CASSYSRASGDNEQFF.